This T cell receptor beta chain was profiled in a study of T cells after yellow fever vaccination. Study-level results: Just a small share of clonotypes turned up in the CD4 compartment as well as the CD8 compartment.

CDR3 length: 12 amino acids. Germline V lookup: CDR1 SGHTA, CDR2 FQGNSA. The germline V and J ends were trimmed by 6 bases and 7 bases, with 11 bases remaining between them. In TCRdb, the 5' RACE reads were re-called with MiXCR into one record per CDR3 protein. Here the sample spans 500,000 to 650,000 distinct CDR3 sequences, about 15% being singletons. This clonotype was observed a handful of times. Its target is not known. This material consisted of PBMCs, taken about 5 days after the first yellow fever vaccination. This TCR was sampled from a man younger than 35 who received the YFV17D yellow fever vaccine. The chain uses TRBV7-2 and TRBJ2-3; D is perhaps TRBD1 (6 bases). The CDR3 protein is CASSPGVNTQYF. CDR3 nucleotides: TGTGCCAGCAGTCCAGGGGTAAATACGCAGTATTTT.